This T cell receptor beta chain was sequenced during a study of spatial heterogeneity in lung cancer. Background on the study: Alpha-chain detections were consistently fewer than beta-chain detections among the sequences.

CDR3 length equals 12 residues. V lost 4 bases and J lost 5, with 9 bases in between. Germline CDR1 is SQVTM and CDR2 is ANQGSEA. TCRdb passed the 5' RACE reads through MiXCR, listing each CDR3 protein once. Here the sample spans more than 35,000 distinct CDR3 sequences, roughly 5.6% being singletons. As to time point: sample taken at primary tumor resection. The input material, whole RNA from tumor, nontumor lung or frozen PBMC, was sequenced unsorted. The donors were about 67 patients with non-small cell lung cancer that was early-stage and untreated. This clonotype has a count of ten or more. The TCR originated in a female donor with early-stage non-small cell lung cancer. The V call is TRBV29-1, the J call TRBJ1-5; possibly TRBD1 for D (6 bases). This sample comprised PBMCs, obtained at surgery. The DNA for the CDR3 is TGCAGCGTTGGGGGGGCCGATCAGCCCCAGCATTTT. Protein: CSVGGADQPQHF.